The next 17 T cell receptor beta chains were all read from a single sample in a study of CD8+CD57+ T cells in acquired aplastic anemia. TCR beta VDJ and CDR3 profiling used genomic DNA as template. Via MiXCR, TCRdb re-called the reads, giving one row per CDR3 protein. The sample records approximately 57,000 distinct CDR3 sequences, approximately 50% being singletons. Individuals selected for sequencing had exhibited CD8+CD57+ cell expansion on flow cytometry. Sequenced material: sorted CD4+, CD8+, or CD8+CD57+ T cells (not recorded which) from PBMCs. The source is a human donor with aplastic anemia.

In this sample, this clonotype turned up many times. V usage is TRBV4-3 and J usage is TRBJ2-1; 13 bases fit TRBD2. CDR1 is LGHNA and CDR2 is YSLEER in the germline V gene. V shed 2 bases, J shed 8 bases, and the junction held 6 bases outside the gene matches. The CDR3 is made up of 16 amino acids. CDR3 nucleotide sequence: TGCGCCAGCAGCCAATCGACTAGCGGGGGGTTCCATGAGCAGTTCTTC. It specifies CASSQSTSGGFHEQFF.

The chain links TRBV7-8 to TRBJ1-2; 10 bases line up with TRBD1. V was clipped by 5 bases and J by 6 bases; unmatched bases: 3. The CDR3 totals 13 residues. Germline-derived CDR1 and CDR2 are SGHVS and FQNEAQ. CDR3 protein: CASSRDRGNGYTF. The CDR3 nucleotides read TGTGCCAGCAGCCGGGACAGGGGAAATGGCTACACCTTC.

The rearrangement uses TRBV28 and TRBJ1-1, with D unclear. CDR3 length: 11 amino acids. The germline V gene has CDR1 MDHEN and CDR2 SYDVKM. V was trimmed by 7 bases and J by 4 bases, leaving 7 bases between them. The CDR3 loop is CASIVTTEAFF. The CDR3 nucleotides are TGTGCCAGCATTGTAACCACTGAAGCTTTCTTT.

This chain joins TRBV6-1 and TRBJ2-3; D may be TRBD1 (5 bases). The V and J ends lost 0 bases and 6 bases respectively, with 13 bases between them. Germline assignment: CDR1 MNHNS and CDR2 SASEGT. This CDR3 has 15 amino acids. CDR3 region: CASSEAQKGPDTQYF. The CDR3 coding sequence is TGTGCCAGCAGTGAAGCGCAAAAGGGGCCGGATACGCAGTATTTT.

Of note for this clonotype: A junction end diverges from the germline sequence, so it may reflect a read error. The chain couples TRBV11-2 to TRBJ1-6; the D is unclear. Germline-derived CDR1 and CDR2 are SGHAT and FQNNGV. The CDR3 has 15 amino acids. The CDR3 DNA is TGTGCCAGCAGCGTCGAATCGGGCGGCAATTCACCCCCCCACTTT. Protein sequence: CASSVESGGNSPPHF.

The rearrangement links TRBV13 to TRBJ2-1, with TRBD2 as a possible D gene (5 bases). Trimming stripped 0 bases from V and 10 bases from J, with 16 bases between. The CDR3 is 15 amino acids. Germline V gene data show CDR1 as PRHDT and CDR2 as FYEKMQ (reference sequence). The CDR3 nucleotides read TGTGCCAGCAGCTTAGGAGGTGGGAGTATAGGGGAGCAGTTCTTC. It yields the protein CASSLGGGSIGEQFF.

This clonotype showed up just once. The chain joins TRBV7-9 to TRBJ2-7, with a tentative D call TRBD1 (6 bases). The CDR3 sequence is 14 residues long. Germline values: CDR1 SEHNR, CDR2 FQNEAQ (reference sequence). The V gene lost 5 bases and the J gene lost 2 bases, with 13 bases spanning the gap. CDR3 region: CASSQNPGAYEQYF. The CDR3 nucleotides read TGTGCCAGCAGCCAGAACCCAGGGGCCTACGAGCAGTACTTC.

This clonotype was seen at least ten times. The V call is TRBV5-6, the J call TRBJ2-1; 8 bases are shared with TRBD2. The ends lost 4 bases at V and 9 bases at J; junction bases unmatched: 6. Germline loops: CDR1 SGHDT, CDR2 YYEEEE. This CDR3 comprises 13 residues. CDR3 protein: CASSAGTSGEQFF. DNA for the CDR3: TGTGCCAGCAGCGCCGGGACTAGTGGTGAGCAGTTCTTC. Using reference TRBV5-6 and TRBJ2-1 for the parts outside the CDR3, the full variable domain is DAGVTQSPTHLIKTRGQQVTLRCSPKSGHDTVSWYQQALGQGPQFIFQYYEEEERQRGNFPDRFSGHQFPNYSSELNVNALLLGDSALYLCASSAGTSGEQFFGPGTRLTVL.

This clonotype has only one observation. This rearrangement joins TRBV11-2 to TRBJ2-3, with 12 bases lining up with TRBD2. CDR1 SGHAT and CDR2 FQNNGV come from the germline V gene. The CDR3 runs to 17 residues. V gave up 1 base and J gave up 0 bases; unmatched junction bases: 2. CDR3 DNA sequence: TGTGCCAGCAGCTTAGGGACTAGCGGGGTAAGCACAGATACGCAGTATTTT. It encodes CASSLGTSGVSTDTQYF.

The chain couples TRBV10-3 to TRBJ2-7; D is possibly TRBD1 (6 bases). Germline V CDR1 and CDR2: ENHRY, SYGVKD. CDR3 size: 14 residues. V lost 4 bases to trimming and J lost 2 bases, with 12 bases between them. The CDR3 DNA reads as TGTGCCATCAGTGGAAACCACAGGGCCTACGAGCAGTACTTC. It is translated as CAISGNHRAYEQYF.

This clonotype was counted many times. The chain is built from TRBV5-1 and TRBJ2-7; no clear D. Germline values: CDR1 SGHRS, CDR2 YFSETQ. Trimming cost V 0 bases and J 2 bases, with 9 bases left between them. The CDR3 sequence is 14 residues long. The CDR3 region is CASSLVTGPYEQYF. The CDR3 DNA is TGCGCCAGCAGCTTGGTGACGGGTCCCTACGAGCAGTACTTC.

V usage is TRBV9 and J usage is TRBJ2-5; D uncertain. Trimming cost V 3 bases and J 2 bases, with 8 bases left between them. The CDR3 totals 13 residues. Germline V gene data show CDR1 as SGDLS and CDR2 as YYNGEE. The CDR3 DNA is TGTGCCAGCAGCGATAGTAGTCAAGAGACCCAGTACTTC. Amino acids: CASSDSSQETQYF.

This chain links TRBV10-2 with TRBJ1-5; D call uncertain. V was clipped by 0 bases and J by 4 bases, with 10 bases between them. The CDR3 contains 15 residues. Germline V gene data show CDR1 as WSHSY and CDR2 as SAAADI. The CDR3 protein is CASSESSGGNQPQHF. In DNA form, the CDR3 reads TGCGCCAGCAGTGAGTCGAGTGGAGGGAATCAGCCCCAGCATTTT.

This clonotype has a count of ten or more. The CDR3 coding sequence is TGTGCCAGCGGCCCGGGACACACGCCCCAATCGCAGTTCTTC. Protein product: CASGPGHTPQSQFF. This chain joins TRBV7-2 and TRBJ2-1; D is perhaps TRBD1 (6 bases). This CDR3 is built from 14 residues. V lost 8 bases, J lost 12 bases, and 23 bases lay in between. From germline, CDR1 is SGHTA and CDR2 FQGNSA.

This clonotype was observed a handful of times. The rearrangement uses TRBV15 and TRBJ2-7; D gene unclear. Germline lookup yields CDR1 LNHNV and CDR2 YYDKDF (reference sequence). V lost 3 bases and J 0 bases, leaving 9 bases between the germline ends. The CDR3 covers 14 residues. This CDR3 is CATSRVGSSYEQYF. The CDR3 DNA reads as TGTGCCACCAGCAGGGTCGGCAGCTCCTACGAGCAGTACTTC. The complete variable domain, with remaining parts taken from reference TRBV15 and TRBJ2-7, reads DAMVIQNPRYQVTQFGKPVTLSCSQTLNHNVMYWYQQKSSQAPKLLFHYYDKDFNNEADTPDNFQSRRPNTSFCFLDIRSPGLGDTAMYLCATSRVGSSYEQYFGPGTRLTVT.

V gene TRBV7-9 combines with J gene TRBJ2-5, with no clear D. Trimming shortened V by 5 bases and J by 3 bases, and 4 bases separated the two germline ends. Germline V gene lookup returns CDR1 SEHNR and CDR2 FQNEAQ (reference sequence). CDR3 size: 11 residues. In DNA, the CDR3 is TGTGCCAGCAGCCAAGAAGAGACCCAGTACTTC. This translates into CASSQEETQYF.

This chain uses TRBV4-3 with TRBJ2-7, with D unclear. Per germline, CDR1 LGHNA and CDR2 YSLEER. Trimming shortened V by 0 bases and J by 3 bases, and 6 bases separated the two germline ends. The CDR3 runs to 13 residues. The CDR3 sequence is CASSQEVSYEQYF. Written as DNA, the CDR3 is TGCGCCAGCAGCCAAGAAGTTAGCTACGAGCAGTACTTC.